This TCR delta chain derives from a study of human gamma delta and Vdelta1 T cells. TCRdb re-called clones from the PCR reads using CATT. The table shows roughly 13,000 delta-chain clones, with under 55% occurring only once. This clone occurred a few times. What it binds is unknown. The junction departs from germline at one end; a sequencing error may be responsible. Points from the study as a whole: Polyclonal Delta One T cells reportedly showed broad cytotoxic targeting of acute myeloid leukemia.

CDR3 size: 20 residues. Germline CDR1 reads TSWWSYY; CDR2 reads QGS. The rearrangement joins TRDV1 to TRDJ1; TRDD3 aligns across 10 bases. The sample taken for sequencing was Vdelta1 gamma-delta T cells from blood grown in culture (DOT cells). The sequence was obtained from a human donor in good health. Here the CDR3 reads CALVEYPSRTGGFYTDKLIF. DNA of the CDR3: TGTGCTCTTGTGGAATACCCCTCCCGTACTGGGGGATTTTACACCGATAAACTCATCTTT.